The 20 T cell receptor beta chains reported below all come from one sample, sequenced in a study of T cells after posttransplantation cyclophosphamide (dated by TCRdb to 2016 to 2017). Library preparation used the immunoSEQ multiplex PCR assay. TCRdb re-hosts the immuneACCESS table, in-frame sequences only. Its copies lack some clones; in the studies checked, an unresolved V gene accounts for under half of them, and the cause for the rest is not known. Listed for this sample are 30,000 to 40,000 clones, none observed only a single time. The ten largest account for 2.5% of the sample. Sequencing was carried out using PBMCs. The receptors here all came from a man in his fifties in good health, CMV-negative, and a related stem cell transplant donor.

In this sample, this clone turned up many times. The CDR3 DNA sequence: TGTGCCAGCAGTGGCGGAGGGTATCTCCACGAGCAGTACTTC. It yields the protein CASSGGGYLHEQYF. The chain combines TRBV27 with TRBJ2-7, with TRBD2 as a possible D gene (6 bases). The V gene lost 5 bases and the J gene lost 5 bases, with 16 bases spanning the gap. The germline CDR1 and CDR2 sequences are MNHEY and SMNVEV (reference sequence). The CDR3 loop spans 14 amino acids.

This clone was recorded at least ten times. The rearrangement links TRBV6-5 to TRBJ2-1, with D tentatively TRBD2 (6 bases). Trimming stripped 5 bases from V and 12 bases from J, with 17 bases between. Germline values: CDR1 MNHEY, CDR2 SVGAGI. This CDR3 spans 13 amino acids. The CDR3 protein is CASSPNPTGGQFF. CDR3 in DNA: TGTGCCAGCAGTCCCAATCCAACCGGGGGGCAGTTCTTC.

The table lists this clone with many counts. This sequence joins TRBV30 and TRBJ2-7; the match to TRBD1 covers 8 bases. V shed 0 bases and J 5 bases; nucleotides not matched to a gene: 0. The CDR3 is made up of 12 amino acids. Germline values: CDR1 GTSNPN, CDR2 SVGIG (reference sequence). CDR3: CAWSVQGDEQYF. The CDR3 DNA reads TGTGCCTGGAGTGTACAGGGGGACGAGCAGTACTTC.

This clone was seen ten or more times. The gene calls are TRBV5-1 and TRBJ2-1, with 9 bases identical to TRBD2. The V segment lost 0 bases and the J segment 8 bases; nucleotides outside the gene matches: 6. Germline lookup yields CDR1 SGHRS and CDR2 YFSETQ. The length of the CDR3 is 15 residues. The CDR3 coding sequence is TGCGCCAGCAGCTTGGGCGCGGGGGGGGTCGATGAGCAGTTCTTC. Its protein product is CASSLGAGGVDEQFF.

This clone was recorded many times. V and J are TRBV9 and TRBJ2-7; 7 positions match TRBD1. V shed 3 bases, J shed 6 bases, and the junction held 12 bases outside the gene matches. The CDR3 has 15 residues. Per the germline V gene, CDR1 is SGDLS and CDR2 is YYNGEE. In DNA form, the CDR3 reads TGTGCCAGCAGCGAACATACAGGGGTCAATGGCGAGCAGTACTTC. Amino acids: CASSEHTGVNGEQYF. Together with reference TRBV9 and TRBJ2-7, the CDR3 gives the full variable domain: DSGVTQTPKHLITATGQRVTLRCSPRSGDLSVYWYQQSLDQGLQFLIQYYNGEERAKGNILERFSAQQFPDLHSELNLSSLELGDSALYFCASSEHTGVNGEQYFGPGTRLTVT.

This clone was observed at least ten times. The CDR3 DNA sequence: TGTGCCAGCAGTGCCGGACTGCTCCCTAACTATGGCTACACCTTC. This codes for CASSAGLLPNYGYTF. V and J are TRBV2 and TRBJ1-2; D unclear. Trimming removed 4 bases at V and 0 bases at J, with 12 bases between. The germline V gene encodes CDR1 SNHLY and CDR2 FYNNEI. The CDR3 has 15 amino acids.

This clone showed up many times. The rearrangement joins TRBV6-5 to TRBJ2-1; maybe TRBD2 (5 bases). The CDR3 length is 13 residues. Germline loops: CDR1 MNHEY, CDR2 SVGAGI. V was clipped by 6 bases and J by 8 bases, with 14 bases between them. CDR3 sequence: CASSLLGVDEQFF. The CDR3 DNA sequence: TGTGCCAGCAGCCTTCTCGGGGTCGATGAGCAGTTCTTC.

There are many counts of this clone. In nucleotides, the CDR3 is TGTGCCAGCAGTTACGGAGGTTATCAGCCCCAGCATTTT. Translated, it gives CASSYGGYQPQHF. The chain is built from TRBV6-5 and TRBJ1-5; D is undetermined. Trimming pared 2 bases from V and 5 bases from J, leaving 7 bases between. This CDR3 spans 13 amino acids. Germline lookup yields CDR1 MNHEY and CDR2 SVGAGI.

This clone came up many times. J is TRBJ2-1 and V is TRBV7-3; 8 nucleotides line up with TRBD1. V lost 5 bases to trimming and J lost 9 bases; unmatched junction nucleotides: 6. From germline, CDR1 is SGHTA and CDR2 FQGTGA. The CDR3 totals 13 residues. The CDR3 reads CASSQQGTGEQFF. The DNA of the CDR3 is TGTGCCAGCAGCCAGCAGGGGACAGGTGAGCAGTTCTTC.

This clone came up many times. The chain combines TRBV2 with TRBJ2-3, with D perhaps matching TRBD1 (6 bases). The germline V and J ends were trimmed by 10 bases and 6 bases, with 20 bases remaining between them. CDR3 size: 14 residues. From germline, CDR1 is SNHLY and CDR2 FYNNEI. In DNA form, the CDR3 reads TGTGCCATAGAGTGGACAGACGGAGAGGATACGCAGTATTTT. It is translated as CAIEWTDGEDTQYF.

The sample holds many counts of this clone. J is TRBJ2-3 and V is TRBV18; 8 nucleotides agree with TRBD2. CDR1 is KGHSH and CDR2 is LQKENI in the germline V gene. The junction had 4 bases not matched to a gene; V was cut back by 4 bases and J by 1 base. The CDR3 has 15 amino acids. Here the CDR3 reads CASSQLADRTDTQYF. The CDR3 region has the DNA TGTGCCAGCTCACAACTAGCGGATCGCACAGATACGCAGTATTTT.

This clone was picked up many times. The chain links TRBV7-7 to TRBJ2-5; D perhaps matches TRBD1 (6 bases). Germline CDR1 reads SSHAT; CDR2 reads FNYEAQ (reference sequence). There are 13 residues in the CDR3. Deletions cut 4 bases from V and 5 bases from J, with 11 bases between. This CDR3 is CASSSGVRETQYF. The CDR3 DNA sequence: TGTGCCAGCAGCTCAGGGGTCCGGGAGACCCAGTACTTC.

This clone was observed many times. The chain has TRBV18 and TRBJ2-7, with a weak D call TRBD1 (6 bases). This CDR3 region has 15 residues. The V gene's germline CDR1 is KGHSH and CDR2 LQKENI. V lost 1 base to trimming and J lost 0 bases, with 10 bases between them. The CDR3 sequence is CASSPRRDTSYEQYF. The DNA for the CDR3 is TGTGCCAGCTCACCACGACGGGACACCTCCTACGAGCAGTACTTC.

The CDR3 reads CASSLRRGLAGAETQYF. CDR3 coding DNA: TGTGCCAGCAGCTTAAGAAGGGGACTAGCGGGGGCAGAGACCCAGTACTTC. V is TRBV13 and J is TRBJ2-5; the match to TRBD2 covers 14 bases. The junction had 6 bases not matched to a gene; V was cut back by 2 bases and J by 4 bases. The CDR3 spans 17 residues. The germline V gene encodes CDR1 PRHDT and CDR2 FYEKMQ (reference sequence). The full variable domain, rest sourced from reference TRBV13 and TRBJ2-5, is AAGVIQSPRHLIKEKRETATLKCYPIPRHDTVYWYQQGPGQDPQFLISFYEKMQSDKGSIPDRFSAQQFSDYHSELNMSSLELGDSALYFCASSLRRGLAGAETQYFGPGTRLLVL.

This clone occurred many times. This chain links TRBV5-3 with TRBJ2-1; D is perhaps TRBD2 (6 bases). TRBV5-3 has ORF status, its function being uncertain. V lost 4 bases and J lost 1, with 15 bases in between. The CDR3 runs 16 residues. CDR3 in DNA: TGTGCCAGAAGCAGAAGGACTACTAATTCCTACAATGAGCAGTTCTTC. As protein: CARSRRTTNSYNEQFF.

Many counts were recorded for this clone. The chain links TRBV7-8 to TRBJ1-4; D gene unclear. Trimming took 5 bases from V and 10 from J, leaving 17 bases between them. This CDR3 comprises 14 residues. CDR1 is SGHVS, CDR2 FQNEAQ, per germline. CDR3 nucleotide sequence: TGTGCCAGCAGCCACCGGGAGGCTGGAGGAAAACTGTTTTTT. Protein: CASSHREAGGKLFF.

This clone was seen at least ten times. The chain is built from TRBV7-6 and TRBJ2-7; 7 positions agree with TRBD1. The CDR3 covers 14 residues. The J segment lost 5 bases and the V segment lost 2 bases, leaving 6 bases of the junction unmatched. Germline lookup yields CDR1 SGHVS and CDR2 FNYEAQ. The DNA for the CDR3 is TGTGCCAGCAGCTTAACGACAGGGTTCGACGAGCAGTACTTC. Translated, it gives CASSLTTGFDEQYF.

This clone was counted many times. V usage is TRBV10-3 and J usage is TRBJ2-2; 8 nucleotides agree with TRBD2. Germline CDR1 is ENHRY and CDR2 is SYGVKD. This CDR3 has 14 residues. The V and J ends lost 4 bases and 5 bases, in that order; junction bases with no gene match: 3. CDR3 DNA sequence: TGTGCCATCAGTGTGTCTAGCGGGACCGGGGAGCTGTTTTTT. As protein: CAISVSSGTGELFF.

This clone was found many times. The rearrangement joins TRBV2 to TRBJ2-2; D perhaps matches TRBD2 (5 bases). The germline V gene encodes CDR1 SNHLY and CDR2 FYNNEI. V dropped 3 bases and J dropped 8 bases, with 10 bases sitting between them. This CDR3 region has 13 residues. The CDR3 loop is CASSESRGGELFF. The CDR3 nucleotides read TGTGCCAGCAGTGAGTCGCGAGGGGGGGAGCTGTTTTTT. The full variable domain, with the rest looked up from reference TRBV2 and TRBJ2-2, is EPEVTQTPSHQVTQMGQEVILRCVPISNHLYFYWYRQILGQKVEFLVSFYNNEISEKSEIFDDQFSVERPDGSNFTLKIRSTKLEDSAMYFCASSESRGGELFFGEGSRLTVL.

In this sample, this clone turned up many times. The rearrangement joins TRBV19 to TRBJ1-1, with 7 bases matching TRBD1. Germline V gene sequence: CDR1 LNHDA, CDR2 SQIVND (reference sequence). CDR3 length: 13 amino acids. The junction had 2 bases not matched to a gene; V was cut back by 6 bases and J by 1 base. CDR3: CASSRQGNTEAFF. CDR3 coding DNA: TGTGCCAGTAGCAGACAGGGGAACACTGAAGCTTTCTTT.